One sample yielded the 25 T cell receptor beta chains listed below, sequenced in a study of blood T cell repertoires in COVID-19. The protocol was immunoSEQ multiplex PCR, while the TCRdb copy is restricted to in-frame clones and leaves out a portion. The sample records 45,000 to 55,000 clones, around nine tenths being singletons. The sequencing sample was made of peripheral blood. The receptor source for this set is a man over 45 with active COVID-19.

The gene calls are TRBV4-1 and TRBJ2-1, with 13 nucleotides matching TRBD2. The CDR3 totals 18 residues. Germline trimming cut 0 bases from V and 7 bases from J; bases unmatched to any gene: 9. Per germline, CDR1 MGHRA and CDR2 YSYEKL. The CDR3 loop reads CASSQDRTSGRTRNEQFF. Here the CDR3 DNA reads TGCGCCAGCAGCCAAGATCGGACTAGCGGGAGAACTCGGAATGAGCAGTTCTTC.

This chain connects TRBV6-2 or TRBV6-3 to TRBJ2-7, with D perhaps matching TRBD1 (6 bases). Trimming took 0 bases from V and 2 from J, leaving 11 bases between them. The CDR3 is 15 amino acids. CDR1 and CDR2 (germline): MNHEY, SVGEGT. The CDR3, as DNA: TGTGCCAGCAGTTACTCCCTCCAGGGGCCCTACGAGCAGTACTTC. Protein: CASSYSLQGPYEQYF.

The chain combines TRBV24-1 with TRBJ2-1; D not certain. The germline V gene encodes CDR1 KGHDR and CDR2 SFDVKD. Trimming took off 3 bases at V and 0 bases at J, with 11 bases between the two ends. This CDR3 has 16 amino acids. For the CDR3, the DNA is TGTGCCACCAGTGATCCGAAAAGAGGCTCCTACAATGAGCAGTTCTTC. Encoded protein: CATSDPKRGSYNEQFF.

This clone has only a few counts. This sequence joins TRBV5-8 and TRBJ1-3; possible D gene TRBD1, 6 bases. The V gene lost 0 bases and the J gene lost 1 base, with 8 bases spanning the gap. CDR1 is SGHTS, CDR2 YDEGEE, per germline. The CDR3 loop spans 15 amino acids. The CDR3 DNA is TGTGCCAGCAGCTTGGGACAGGTTTCTGGAAACACCATATATTTT. It translates to CASSLGQVSGNTIYF.

The CDR3 DNA follows: TGCGCCAGCAGCACTCCGACAGGGGGAAAGACCTACGAGCAGTACTTC. Amino acids: CASSTPTGGKTYEQYF. The rearrangement uses TRBV5-1 and TRBJ2-7; 9 positions match TRBD1. The V and J ends lost 4 bases and 2 bases, in that order; junction bases with no gene match: 10. This CDR3 region has 16 residues. Germline V CDR1 and CDR2: SGHRS, YFSETQ.

V gene TRBV6-2 or TRBV6-3 combines with J gene TRBJ2-3; 12 bases match TRBD2. There are 19 residues in the CDR3. Germline-derived CDR1 and CDR2 are MNHEY and SVGEGT. Trimming cost V 4 bases and J 7 bases; bases outside gene matches: 18. The CDR3 region has the DNA TGTGCCAGCAGTTTCCCCCAAATCAGACTAGCGGGGGTCCGGAATACGCAGTATTTT. It yields the protein CASSFPQIRLAGVRNTQYF.

This clone has only a few counts. The gene calls are TRBV18 and TRBJ2-7, with TRBD1 as a possible D gene (5 bases). V was pared by 6 bases and J by 0 bases, with 9 bases between. The CDR3 sequence is 13 residues long. Germline loops: CDR1 KGHSH, CDR2 LQKENI. CDR3 sequence reads: CASSADTSYEQYF. The CDR3 nucleotides read TGTGCCAGCTCCGCGGACACCTCCTACGAGCAGTACTTC.

The chain employs TRBV28 and TRBJ1-6; TRBD1 aligns across 7 bases. Trimming removed 8 bases from V and 7 bases from J; junction bases left unmatched: 8. The CDR3 is made up of 14 amino acids. Per the germline V gene, CDR1 is MDHEN and CDR2 is SYDVKM. The CDR3 sequence: CASRAPGQNSPLHF. Written as DNA, the CDR3 is TGTGCCAGCCGGGCCCCGGGACAGAATTCACCCCTCCACTTT. The whole variable domain, remainder taken from reference TRBV28 and TRBJ1-6, is DVKVTQSSRYLVKRTGEKVFLECVQDMDHENMFWYRQDPGLGLRLIYFSYDVKMKEKGDIPEGYSVSREKKERFSLILESASTNQTSMYLCASRAPGQNSPLHFGNGTRLTVT.

The chain joins TRBV11-2 to TRBJ2-1; 8 bases align to TRBD2. CDR3 length: 16 amino acids. Germline V CDR1 and CDR2: SGHAT, FQNNGV. Trimming removed 7 bases from V and 3 bases from J; junction bases left unmatched: 11. The CDR3 spells CASTEARLAGYNEQFF. The CDR3 DNA is TGTGCCAGCACTGAGGCCCGCCTAGCGGGCTACAATGAGCAGTTCTTC.

The CDR3 DNA reads as TGCGCCAGCAGCTTGGGGGACACCCACGATACGCAGTATTTT. Residues: CASSLGDTHDTQYF. This chain connects TRBV5-1 to TRBJ2-3; the D gene is possibly TRBD1 (6 bases). Looked up from germline, CDR1 is SGHRS and CDR2 is YFSETQ. The CDR3 sequence is 14 residues long. The V gene lost 0 bases and the J gene lost 6 bases, with 11 bases spanning the gap.

This chain joins TRBV3-1 (or the pseudogene TRBV3-2) and TRBJ2-1; 8 nucleotides line up with TRBD1. CDR3 length: 12 residues. V lost 0 bases to trimming and J lost 16 bases; unmatched junction nucleotides: 5. The germline V gene has CDR1 LGHDT and CDR2 YNNKEL (reference sequence). The CDR3 spells CASSQEATGAFF. CDR3 coding DNA: TGTGCCAGCAGCCAAGAAGCGACAGGGGCTTTCTTC.

The chain joins TRBV7-8 to TRBJ1-1; D is uncertain. Trimming removed 1 base at V and 0 bases at J, with 6 bases between. CDR1 and CDR2 (germline): SGHVS, FQNEAQ. This CDR3 is 14 amino acids long. DNA of the CDR3: TGTGCCAGCAGCTTAGTTATTATGAACACTGAAGCTTTCTTT. Translation gives CASSLVIMNTEAFF.

The V call is TRBV27, the J call TRBJ1-1, with TRBD1 matching over 9 bases. Germline CDR1 and CDR2: MNHEY and SMNVEV (reference sequence). V dropped 7 bases and J dropped 0; count of bases not matched to a gene: 9. The CDR3 runs to 16 residues. In DNA form, the CDR3 reads TGTGCCAGCAAACGAGGACAGGGGCGCTTGAACACTGAAGCTTTCTTT. It yields the protein CASKRGQGRLNTEAFF.

This chain links TRBV9 with TRBJ2-3; TRBD2 aligns across 16 bases. CDR3 length equals 18 residues. Germline V CDR1 and CDR2: SGDLS, YYNGEE. The V gene end was trimmed by 3 bases and the J gene end by 5 bases; junction bases not matched to a gene: 9. The CDR3 is CASSASTGLAGGRDTQYF. CDR3 nucleotides: TGTGCCAGCAGCGCTAGCACGGGACTAGCGGGGGGGAGAGATACGCAGTATTTT.

The J gene is TRBJ2-2, the V gene TRBV19; tentatively, D is TRBD1 (6 bases). V dropped 5 bases and J dropped 6 bases, with 13 bases sitting between them. This CDR3 is 14 amino acids long. Germline loops: CDR1 LNHDA, CDR2 SQIVND (reference sequence). In DNA form, the CDR3 reads TGTGCCAGTAGTCACTCTCAGGGGTCCGGGGAGCTGTTTTTT. It is translated as CASSHSQGSGELFF.

This chain connects TRBV5-1 to TRBJ2-1; D gene uncertain. Germline loops: CDR1 SGHRS, CDR2 YFSETQ. V lost 2 bases, J lost 8 bases, and 11 bases lay in between. This CDR3 comprises 13 residues. The CDR3 DNA sequence: TGCGCCAGCAGCTTAGAGCTAGGTTATGAGCAGTTCTTC. Amino acid sequence: CASSLELGYEQFF.

In DNA form, the CDR3 reads TGCAGTGCTAGAGTATATCCTGAAGCTTTCTTT. Its protein is CSARVYPEAFF. This chain joins TRBV20-1 and TRBJ1-1, with no clear D. The CDR3 consists of 11 residues. The V gene's germline CDR1 is DFQATT and CDR2 SNEGSKA (reference sequence). The V and J ends lost 1 base and 6 bases respectively, with 6 bases between them.

The rearrangement joins TRBV5-1 to TRBJ2-7; 9 bases are shared with TRBD1. CDR3 length: 15 residues. The V gene end was trimmed by 0 bases and the J gene end by 5 bases; junction bases not matched to a gene: 6. The germline gives CDR1 SGHRS, CDR2 YFSETQ. The CDR3 bases are TGCGCCAGCAGCTTGGGACAGGGGGTATCGGACGAGCAGTACTTC. Translated: CASSLGQGVSDEQYF.

The chain uses TRBV29-1 and TRBJ1-1; D call uncertain. The germline CDR1 and CDR2 sequences are SQVTM and ANQGSEA. The CDR3 totals 11 residues. The CDR3 DNA reads TGCACCGCCGCCGGGAACACTGAAGCTTTCTTT. Amino acid sequence: CTAAGNTEAFF. The variable domain in full, with the rest retrieved from reference TRBV29-1 and TRBJ1-1, is SAVISQKPSRDICQRGTSLTIQCQVDSQVTMMFWYRQQPGQSLTLIATANQGSEATYESGFVIDKFPISRPNLTFSTLTVSNMSPEDSSIYLCTAAGNTEAFFGQGTRLTVV.

Points on this clone: A read error may account for a junction end that differs from germline. J is TRBJ1-1 and V is TRBV16, with D possibly matching TRBD1 (5 bases). Germline-derived CDR1 and CDR2 are KGHSY and FQNENV. The CDR3 loop spans 13 amino acids. DNA for the CDR3: TGTGCCAGCAGCCAAAAGGGGAACGCTGAAGCTTTCTTT. This gives the protein CASSQKGNAEAFF.

V is TRBV7-6 and J is TRBJ2-1; the match to TRBD2 covers 9 bases. The CDR3 spans 16 residues. Unmatched junction bases numbered 11, after V lost 5 bases and J lost 6 bases. CDR1 and CDR2 (germline): SGHVS, FNYEAQ. This CDR3 reads CASSTGAGGLSNEQFF. Here the CDR3 DNA reads TGTGCCAGCAGCACCGGGGCGGGGGGGCTTAGCAATGAGCAGTTCTTC.

The chain uses TRBV6-4 and TRBJ1-4; 9 bases align to TRBD1. CDR1 and CDR2 from the germline V gene are MRHNA and SNTAGT. V shed 9 bases and J 8 bases; nucleotides not matched to a gene: 13. The CDR3 is 15 amino acids. CDR3 nucleotides: TGTGCCAGGAGCCCCCGGACAGGGGCCAACGAAAAACTGTTTTTT. Protein product: CARSPRTGANEKLFF.

The chain carries TRBV19 and TRBJ1-1; D may be TRBD1 (5 bases). V lost 5 bases and J lost 1, with 8 bases in between. The CDR3 spans 13 residues. From germline, CDR1 is LNHDA and CDR2 SQIVND (reference sequence). This chain's CDR3 is CASSHRTNTEAFF. The CDR3 coding sequence is TGTGCCAGTAGTCACAGGACGAACACTGAAGCTTTCTTT.

The gene calls are TRBV5-6 and TRBJ1-5, with D possibly matching TRBD1 (6 bases). Trimming left V 2 bases short and J 0 bases short, with 6 bases between. This CDR3 is built from 14 residues. Germline CDR1 SGHDT, CDR2 YYEEEE. CDR3 coding DNA: TGTGCCAGCAGCTTCAGGGGTAGCAATCAGCCCCAGCATTTT. It codes for CASSFRGSNQPQHF. The complete variable domain, with remaining parts taken from reference TRBV5-6 and TRBJ1-5, reads DAGVTQSPTHLIKTRGQQVTLRCSPKSGHDTVSWYQQALGQGPQFIFQYYEEEERQRGNFPDRFSGHQFPNYSSELNVNALLLGDSALYLCASSFRGSNQPQHFGDGTRLSIL.

A single count supports this clone. This rearrangement joins TRBV2 to TRBJ2-7; TRBD2 might be the D (7 bases). Germline V gene sequence: CDR1 SNHLY, CDR2 FYNNEI. This CDR3 is built from 14 residues. V was shortened by 7 bases and J by 5 bases, with 18 bases between the two germline ends. CDR3 DNA sequence: TGTGCCAGCAACCTAGGGGGGGGTTGGGACGAGCAGTACTTC. Its protein product is CASNLGGGWDEQYF. Drawing the rest from reference TRBV2 and TRBJ2-7, the complete variable domain is EPEVTQTPSHQVTQMGQEVILRCVPISNHLYFYWYRQILGQKVEFLVSFYNNEISEKSEIFDDQFSVERPDGSNFTLKIRSTKLEDSAMYFCASNLGGGWDEQYFGPGTRLTVT.